This T cell receptor beta chain was profiled in a study of radiotherapy plus CTLA-4 blockade in lung cancer. Study context: Objective responses were seen in 15% to 20% of patients, disease control in about 30%.

The data were produced by immunoSEQ multiplex PCR, yet TCRdb's version contains in-frame clones alone and is incomplete. The table records tens of thousands of clones, over 80% of them present only once. A word on this clone: Its antigen is as yet unknown.

Looked up from germline, CDR1 is SGHNT and CDR2 is YENEEA. The CDR3 contains 15 residues. Trimming at V came to 3 bases and at J to 3 bases, leaving 7 bases not matched to a gene. Study results and limitations: Clones of tumor-derived TCRs expanded in blood after radiotherapy plus ipilimumab.

The clonotype originates from a human donor with non-small cell lung cancer that progressed on radiotherapy plus ipilimumab. The sequences come from peripheral blood, collected from a patient treated with radiotherapy plus ipilimumab. This chain links TRBV11-3 with TRBJ2-7; TRBD1 aligns across 8 bases. The CDR3 region is CASSFRGQGYYEQYF. DNA for the CDR3: TGTGCCAGCAGCTTCCGAGGACAGGGCTACTACGAGCAGTACTTC.